The entry below describes one T cell receptor (beta chain). Its specificity is not known. The authors prepared the TCRbeta library with unique molecular identifiers. One entry per CDR3 protein results from TCRdb running MiXCR on the PCR reads. The sample contains 250,000 to 400,000 distinct CDR3 sequences, over 20% of which appear only once. The data derive from a study of T-cell reconstitution after alpha-beta-depleted transplantation in children. Findings and caveats of the study: The main origin of T-cell counts and diversity one year after transplant was newly produced T cells. At around two months after transplant, the alpha-beta T cells were reportedly derived from several hundred expanded clones that came from non-depleted graft cells. Several patients had high TCRbeta diversity at day 60; it came from surviving recipient T cells and thymic progenitors.

The V gene's germline CDR1 is LNHDA and CDR2 SQIVND (reference sequence). Trimming removed 6 bases from V and 2 bases from J, with 12 bases in between. This CDR3 contains 14 residues. The sample in question was PBMCs, mostly from graft donor cells, obtained 180 days after TCRalphabeta/CD19-depleted stem cell transplant. V and J are TRBV19 and TRBJ2-3; no clear D gene. The receptor was derived from a male patient under 18 who had a stem cell transplant for acute lymphoblastic leukemia, so the T cells may come from the graft donor. The CDR3 loop is CASRPPTPTDTQYF. For the CDR3, the DNA is TGTGCCAGTAGACCGCCTACACCCACAGATACGCAGTATTTT.